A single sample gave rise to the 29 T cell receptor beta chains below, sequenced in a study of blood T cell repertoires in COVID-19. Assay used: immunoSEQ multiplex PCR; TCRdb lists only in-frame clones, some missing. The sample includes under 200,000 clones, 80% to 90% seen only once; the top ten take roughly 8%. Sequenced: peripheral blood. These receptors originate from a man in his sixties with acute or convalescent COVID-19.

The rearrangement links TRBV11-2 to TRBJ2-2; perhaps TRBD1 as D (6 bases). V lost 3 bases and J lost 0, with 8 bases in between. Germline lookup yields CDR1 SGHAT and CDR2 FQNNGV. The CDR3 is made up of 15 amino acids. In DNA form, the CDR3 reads TGTGCCAGCAGCTTGTGGACAGCGAACACCGGGGAGCTGTTTTTT. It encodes CASSLWTANTGELFF.

This CDR3 reads CAWSAGHSNQPQHF. The CDR3 DNA sequence: TGTGCCTGGAGTGCCGGACATAGCAATCAGCCCCAGCATTTT. The V and J genes are TRBV30 and TRBJ1-5, with a possible D match to TRBD1 (5 bases). V was shortened by 1 base and J by 0 bases, with 7 bases between the two germline ends. The CDR3 is 14 residues long. Germline V CDR1 and CDR2: GTSNPN, SVGIG (reference sequence).

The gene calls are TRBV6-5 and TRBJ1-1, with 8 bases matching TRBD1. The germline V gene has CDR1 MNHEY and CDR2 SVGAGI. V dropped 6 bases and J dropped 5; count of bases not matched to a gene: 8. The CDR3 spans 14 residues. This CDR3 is CASSLDRAGTEAFF. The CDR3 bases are TGTGCCAGCAGCCTGGACAGGGCCGGAACTGAAGCTTTCTTT.

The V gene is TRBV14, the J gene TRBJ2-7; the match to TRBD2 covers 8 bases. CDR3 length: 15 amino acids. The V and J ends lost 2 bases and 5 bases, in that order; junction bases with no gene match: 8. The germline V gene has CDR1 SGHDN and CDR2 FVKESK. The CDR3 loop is CASSQLSGSVDEQYF. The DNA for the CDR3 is TGTGCCAGCAGCCAATTGAGCGGGAGTGTTGACGAGCAGTACTTC. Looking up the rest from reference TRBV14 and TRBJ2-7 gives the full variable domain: EAGVTQFPSHSVIEKGQTVTLRCDPISGHDNLYWYRRVMGKEIKFLLHFVKESKQDESGMPNNRFLAERTGGTYSTLKVQPAELEDSGVYFCASSQLSGSVDEQYFGPGTRLTVT.

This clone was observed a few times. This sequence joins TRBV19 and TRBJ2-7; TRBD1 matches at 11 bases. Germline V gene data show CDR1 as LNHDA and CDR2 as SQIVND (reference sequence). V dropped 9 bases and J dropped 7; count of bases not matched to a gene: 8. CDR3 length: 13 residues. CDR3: CASTGTGGREQYF. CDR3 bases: TGTGCCAGCACCGGGACAGGGGGTAGGGAGCAGTACTTC.

CDR3 sequence: CAIRLGGASTEAFF. The CDR3 nucleotides read TGTGCCATCCGGCTAGGTGGGGCAAGTACTGAAGCTTTCTTT. The chain links TRBV28 to TRBJ1-1, with D tentatively TRBD1 (5 bases). The CDR3 loop spans 14 amino acids. Trimming took off 10 bases at V and 5 bases at J, with 20 bases between the two ends. Per the germline V gene, CDR1 is MDHEN and CDR2 is SYDVKM.

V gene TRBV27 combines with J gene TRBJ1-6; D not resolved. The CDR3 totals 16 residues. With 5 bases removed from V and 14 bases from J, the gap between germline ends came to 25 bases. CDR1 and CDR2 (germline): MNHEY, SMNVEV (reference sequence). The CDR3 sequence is CASSPGGEGRVSALHF. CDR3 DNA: TGTGCCAGCAGTCCCGGTGGGGAGGGAAGGGTTTCGGCCCTCCACTTT.

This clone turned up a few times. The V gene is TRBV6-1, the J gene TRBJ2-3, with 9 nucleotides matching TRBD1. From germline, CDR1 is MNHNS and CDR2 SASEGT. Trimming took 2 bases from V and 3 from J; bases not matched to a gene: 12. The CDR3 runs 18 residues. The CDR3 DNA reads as TGTGCCAGCAGTGAAAACCTTCGCGGGACAGGGAAAACAGATACGCAGTATTTT. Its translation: CASSENLRGTGKTDTQYF.

The CDR3 reads CASRRGLPNTEAFF. CDR3 nucleotide sequence: TGTGCCAGTAGAAGAGGACTGCCGAACACTGAAGCTTTCTTT. The chain joins TRBV19 to TRBJ1-1, with D hard to call. The CDR3 sequence is 14 residues long. Germline CDR1 reads LNHDA; CDR2 reads SQIVND (reference sequence). The V and J ends lost 6 bases and 1 base respectively, with 12 bases between them.

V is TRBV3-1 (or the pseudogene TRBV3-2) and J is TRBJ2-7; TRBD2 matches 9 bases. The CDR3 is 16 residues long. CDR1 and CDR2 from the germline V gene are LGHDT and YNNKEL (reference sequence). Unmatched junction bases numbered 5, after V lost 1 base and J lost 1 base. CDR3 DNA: TGTGCCAGCAGCCAAGGGGGACTAGCTGCATCCTACGAGCAGTACTTC. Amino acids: CASSQGGLAASYEQYF.

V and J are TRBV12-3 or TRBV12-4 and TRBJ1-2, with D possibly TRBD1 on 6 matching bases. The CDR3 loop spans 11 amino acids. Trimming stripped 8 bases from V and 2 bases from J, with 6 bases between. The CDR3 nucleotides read TGTGCCAGCGGGACAAACTATGGCTACACCTTC. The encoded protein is CASGTNYGYTF.

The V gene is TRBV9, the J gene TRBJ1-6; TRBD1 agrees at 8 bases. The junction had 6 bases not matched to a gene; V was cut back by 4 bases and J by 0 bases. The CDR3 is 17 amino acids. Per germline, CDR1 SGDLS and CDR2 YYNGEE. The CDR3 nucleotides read TGTGCCAGCAGCACCGGACAGGGCCGCTCCTATAATTCACCCCTCCACTTT. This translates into CASSTGQGRSYNSPLHF.

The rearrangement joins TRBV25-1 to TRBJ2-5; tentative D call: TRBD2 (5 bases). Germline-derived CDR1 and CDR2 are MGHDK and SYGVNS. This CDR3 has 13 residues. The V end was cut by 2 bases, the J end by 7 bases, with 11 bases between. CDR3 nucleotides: TGTGCCAGCAGTGAACCCGGAGGCGTGACCCAGTACTTC. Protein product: CASSEPGGVTQYF.

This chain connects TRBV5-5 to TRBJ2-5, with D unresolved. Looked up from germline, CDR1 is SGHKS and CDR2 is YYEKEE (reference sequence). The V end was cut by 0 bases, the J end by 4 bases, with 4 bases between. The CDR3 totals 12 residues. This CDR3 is CASSLAGETQYF. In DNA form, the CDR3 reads TGTGCCAGCAGCTTGGCCGGAGAGACCCAGTACTTC. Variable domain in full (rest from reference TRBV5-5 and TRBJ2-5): DAGVTQSPTHLIKTRGQQVTLRCSPISGHKSVSWYQQVLGQGPQFIFQYYEKEERGRGNFPDRFSARQFPNYSSELNVNALLLGDSALYLCASSLAGETQYFGPGTRLLVL.

In DNA form, the CDR3 reads TGTGCCAGCAGCCGAACAGGACTTCCAGCGGGACCTACCTACGAGCAGTACTTC. Amino acids: CASSRTGLPAGPTYEQYF. This chain links TRBV7-9 with TRBJ2-7, with 7 positions matching TRBD2. Germline trimming cut 5 bases from V and 2 bases from J; bases unmatched to any gene: 18. CDR1 is SEHNR, CDR2 FQNEAQ, per germline (reference sequence). The CDR3 consists of 18 residues.

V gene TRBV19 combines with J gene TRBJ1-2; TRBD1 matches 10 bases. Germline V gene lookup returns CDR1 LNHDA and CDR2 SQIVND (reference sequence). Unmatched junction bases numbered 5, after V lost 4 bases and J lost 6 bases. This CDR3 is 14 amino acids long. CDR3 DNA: TGTGCCAGTAGTACCGAGGACAGGGGGGATGGCTACACCTTC. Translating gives CASSTEDRGDGYTF.

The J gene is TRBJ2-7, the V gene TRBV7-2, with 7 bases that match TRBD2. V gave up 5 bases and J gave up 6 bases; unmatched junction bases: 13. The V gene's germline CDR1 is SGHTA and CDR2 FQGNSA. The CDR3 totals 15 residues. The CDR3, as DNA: TGTGCCAGCAGCGCGAGTGGACTAGGGGCGGGCGAGCAGTACTTC. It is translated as CASSASGLGAGEQYF.

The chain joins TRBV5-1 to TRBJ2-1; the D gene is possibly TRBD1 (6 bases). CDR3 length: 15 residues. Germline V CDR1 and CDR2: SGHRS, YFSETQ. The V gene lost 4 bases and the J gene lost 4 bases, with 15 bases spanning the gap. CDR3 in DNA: TGCGCCAGCAGCCCGGACAGCATCCTATACAATGAGCAGTTCTTC. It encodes CASSPDSILYNEQFF.

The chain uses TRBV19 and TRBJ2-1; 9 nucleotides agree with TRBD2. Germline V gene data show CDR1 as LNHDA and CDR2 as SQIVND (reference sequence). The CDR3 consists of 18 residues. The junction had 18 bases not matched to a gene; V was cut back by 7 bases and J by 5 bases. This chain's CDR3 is CASITIPAGTSTNNEQFF. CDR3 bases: TGTGCCAGTATCACAATCCCCGCCGGGACTAGCACTAACAATGAGCAGTTCTTC. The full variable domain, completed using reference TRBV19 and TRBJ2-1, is DGGITQSPKYLFRKEGQNVTLSCEQNLNHDAMYWYRQDPGQGLRLIYYSQIVNDFQKGDIAEGYSVSREKKESFPLTVTSAQKNPTAFYLCASITIPAGTSTNNEQFFGPGTRLTVL.

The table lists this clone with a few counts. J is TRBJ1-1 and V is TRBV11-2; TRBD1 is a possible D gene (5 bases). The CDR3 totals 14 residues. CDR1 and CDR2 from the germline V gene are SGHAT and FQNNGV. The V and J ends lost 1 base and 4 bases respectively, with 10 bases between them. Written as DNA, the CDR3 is TGTGCCAGCAGCTTAGTTACGGGGGGCACTGAAGCTTTCTTT. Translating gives CASSLVTGGTEAFF.

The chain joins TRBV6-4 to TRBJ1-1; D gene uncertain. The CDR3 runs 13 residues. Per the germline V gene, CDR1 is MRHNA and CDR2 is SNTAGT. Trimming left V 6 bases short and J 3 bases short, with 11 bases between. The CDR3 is CASSLRGDTEAFF. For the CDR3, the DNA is TGTGCCAGCAGCCTACGCGGGGACACTGAAGCTTTCTTT.

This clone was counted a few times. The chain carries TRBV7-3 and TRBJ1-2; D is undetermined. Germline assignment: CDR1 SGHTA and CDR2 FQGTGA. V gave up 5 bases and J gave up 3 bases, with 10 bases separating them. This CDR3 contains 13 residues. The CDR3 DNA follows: TGTGCCAGCAGCCCCACTAAAGACTATGGCTACACCTTC. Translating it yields CASSPTKDYGYTF.

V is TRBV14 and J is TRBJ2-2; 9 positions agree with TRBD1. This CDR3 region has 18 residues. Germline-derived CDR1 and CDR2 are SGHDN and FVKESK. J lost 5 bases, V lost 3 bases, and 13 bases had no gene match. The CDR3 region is CASSQTTGGWMATGELFF. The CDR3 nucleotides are TGTGCCAGCAGCCAGACGACAGGGGGTTGGATGGCAACCGGGGAGCTGTTTTTT.

As DNA, the CDR3 is TGTGCCAGCAGTTTACAGGCAGGGTTGAACACTGAAGCTTTCTTT. This gives the protein CASSLQAGLNTEAFF. The rearrangement links TRBV28 to TRBJ1-1, with D possibly matching TRBD1 (5 bases). Trimming stripped 2 bases from V and 0 bases from J, with 10 bases between. The CDR3 has 15 residues. Germline V CDR1 and CDR2: MDHEN, SYDVKM.

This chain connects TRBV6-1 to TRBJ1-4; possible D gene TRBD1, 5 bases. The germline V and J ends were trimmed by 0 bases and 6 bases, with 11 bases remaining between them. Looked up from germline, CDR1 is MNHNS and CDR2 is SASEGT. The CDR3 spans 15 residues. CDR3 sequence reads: CASSEAIQAYEKLFF. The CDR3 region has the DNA TGTGCCAGCAGTGAAGCGATACAGGCCTATGAAAAACTGTTTTTT.

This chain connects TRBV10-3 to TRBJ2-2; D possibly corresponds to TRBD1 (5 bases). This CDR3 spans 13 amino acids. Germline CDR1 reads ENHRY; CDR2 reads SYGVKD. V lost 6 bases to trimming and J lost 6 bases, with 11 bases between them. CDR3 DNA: TGTGCCATCAGCAGGGTCGGTCCCGGGGAGCTGTTTTTT. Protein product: CAISRVGPGELFF.

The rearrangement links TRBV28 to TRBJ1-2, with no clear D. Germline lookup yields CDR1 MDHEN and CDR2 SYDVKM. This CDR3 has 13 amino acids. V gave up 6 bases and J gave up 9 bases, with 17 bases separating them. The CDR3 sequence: CASSLSVGRRYTF. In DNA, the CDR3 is TGTGCCAGCAGCCTCTCGGTCGGGAGACGCTACACCTTC.

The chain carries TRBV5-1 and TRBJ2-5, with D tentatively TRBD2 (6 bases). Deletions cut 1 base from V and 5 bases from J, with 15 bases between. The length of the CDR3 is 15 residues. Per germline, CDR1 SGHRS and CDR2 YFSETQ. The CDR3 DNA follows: TGCGCCAGCAGCTTGACCGGCCAGCGGGCCGAGACCCAGTACTTC. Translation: CASSLTGQRAETQYF.

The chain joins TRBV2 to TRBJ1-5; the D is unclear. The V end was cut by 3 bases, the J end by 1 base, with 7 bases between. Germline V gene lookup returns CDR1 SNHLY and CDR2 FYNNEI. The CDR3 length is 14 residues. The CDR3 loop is CASSEETSNQPQHF. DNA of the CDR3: TGTGCCAGCAGTGAGGAGACGAGCAATCAGCCCCAGCATTTT.